The 24 T cell receptor beta chains listed next were all sequenced from one sample in a study of T cell repertoires in cytomegalovirus infection. One entry per CDR3 protein, called by TCRdb with MiXCR from the reads. This table has about 180,000 distinct CDR3 sequences, approximately 15% appearing once. Sequenced sample: PBMCs. The source is a human donor in good health (CMV status not recorded). Some clones in this sample may be carry-over from other donors' samples.

The rearrangement joins TRBV28 to TRBJ2-5; a weak D match, TRBD2 (6 bases). The CDR3 length is 14 residues. The germline gives CDR1 MDHEN, CDR2 SYDVKM. V was shortened by 1 base and J by 4 bases, with 10 bases between the two germline ends. The CDR3 nucleotides are TGTGCCAGCAGTTTATTGACTAGTAGAGAGACCCAGTACTTC. Translation: CASSLLTSRETQYF.

This clonotype was seen many times. This rearrangement joins TRBV12-3 or TRBV12-4 to TRBJ1-5, with D unclear. Trimming removed 7 bases at V and 7 bases at J, with 11 bases between. The CDR3 covers 12 residues. CDR3 sequence reads: CASTTRGQPQHF. CDR3 in DNA: TGTGCCAGCACCACGAGAGGGCAGCCCCAGCATTTT.

V and J are TRBV19 and TRBJ1-1; D gene uncertain. V gave up 7 bases and J gave up 2 bases, with 17 bases separating them. The CDR3 spans 15 residues. Germline loops: CDR1 LNHDA, CDR2 SQIVND (reference sequence). The CDR3 DNA reads TGTGCCAGTATTGATTTCTCCGGGCCAAACACTGAAGCTTTCTTT. Translation: CASIDFSGPNTEAFF.

V is TRBV5-5 and J is TRBJ1-2; 7 nucleotides agree with TRBD1. Germline-derived CDR1 and CDR2 are SGHKS and YYEKEE (reference sequence). After removal of 4 bases from V and 4 bases from J, the junction contained 10 bases not matched to a gene. This CDR3 is built from 15 residues. CDR3 amino acids: CASSPDRASSYGYTF. In DNA form, the CDR3 reads TGTGCCAGCAGCCCCGACAGGGCTTCGAGCTATGGCTACACCTTC. Full variable domain (rest looked up from reference TRBV5-5 and TRBJ1-2): DAGVTQSPTHLIKTRGQQVTLRCSPISGHKSVSWYQQVLGQGPQFIFQYYEKEERGRGNFPDRFSARQFPNYSSELNVNALLLGDSALYLCASSPDRASSYGYTFGSGTRLTVV.

This clonotype came up many times. The V and J genes are TRBV7-2 and TRBJ1-5; possibly TRBD1 for D (6 bases). In germline, CDR1 is SGHTA, CDR2 FQGNSA. This CDR3 comprises 16 residues. With 5 bases removed from V and 3 bases from J, the gap between germline ends came to 17 bases. The CDR3 nucleotides are TGTGCCAGCAGCCAAAGGGGGGGTCCGATCAATCAGCCCCAGCATTTT. Amino acid sequence: CASSQRGGPINQPQHF. The full variable domain, completed using reference TRBV7-2 and TRBJ1-5, is GAGVSQSPSNKVTEKGKDVELRCDPISGHTALYWYRQSLGQGLEFLIYFQGNSAPDKSGLPSDRFSAERTGGSVSTLTIQRTQQEDSAVYLCASSQRGGPINQPQHFGDGTRLSIL.

This clonotype has at least ten counts. This rearrangement joins TRBV7-3 to TRBJ1-1, with D maybe TRBD1 (5 bases). Trimming pared 2 bases from V and 4 bases from J, leaving 17 bases between. In germline, CDR1 is SGHTA, CDR2 FQGTGA. The CDR3 loop spans 16 amino acids. DNA of the CDR3: TGTGCCAGCAGCTTAGTGCCCGGGGGTCGCGGCACTGAAGCTTTCTTT. Protein product: CASSLVPGGRGTEAFF.

V usage is TRBV29-1 and J usage is TRBJ2-5; D may be TRBD1 or TRBD2 (6 bases each). This CDR3 region has 13 residues. The germline V and J ends were trimmed by 5 bases and 2 bases, with 12 bases remaining between them. Germline V gene sequence: CDR1 SQVTM, CDR2 ANQGSEA. The CDR3 nucleotides are TGCAGCGTTCAACCGGGGGCACAAGAGACCCAGTACTTC. Translating gives CSVQPGAQETQYF.

The rearrangement uses TRBV20-1 and TRBJ2-7, with TRBD2 matching over 9 bases. V lost 0 bases and J lost 3; bases outside the gene matches: 3. Looked up from germline, CDR1 is DFQATT and CDR2 is SNEGSKA (reference sequence). CDR3 length equals 14 residues. The DNA for the CDR3 is TGCAGTGCTAGAGAGCTAGCGGGACGCTACGAGCAGTACTTC. This sequence encodes CSARELAGRYEQYF.

The chain carries TRBV29-1 and TRBJ1-2; D is undetermined. The germline V gene has CDR1 SQVTM and CDR2 ANQGSEA. V was shortened by 0 bases and J by 0 bases, with 11 bases between the two germline ends. The CDR3 is 15 amino acids. CDR3 in DNA: TGCAGCGTTGAAGATCCCGGACTGTCTAACTATGGCTACACCTTC. Translation: CSVEDPGLSNYGYTF. The whole variable domain, filled in from reference TRBV29-1 and TRBJ1-2, reads SAVISQKPSRDICQRGTSLTIQCQVDSQVTMMFWYRQQPGQSLTLIATANQGSEATYESGFVIDKFPISRPNLTFSTLTVSNMSPEDSSIYLCSVEDPGLSNYGYTFGSGTRLTVV.

This clonotype was detected many times. The chain links TRBV7-2 to TRBJ2-7; TRBD1 matches at 10 bases. V lost 5 bases, J lost 6 bases, and 7 bases stayed unmatched. This CDR3 has 14 residues. CDR1 is SGHTA and CDR2 is FQGNSA in the germline V gene. CDR3 sequence (DNA): TGTGCCAGCAGCACCCGACAGGGGGCCAGCGAGCAGTACTTC. This codes for CASSTRQGASEQYF.

This chain joins TRBV29-1 and TRBJ1-1; D gene uncertain. Trimming removed 6 bases from V and 2 bases from J, with 13 bases in between. The CDR3 extends over 13 amino acids. The germline CDR1 and CDR2 sequences are SQVTM and ANQGSEA. The CDR3 spells CSVSGELNTEAFF. The CDR3 nucleotides are TGCAGCGTCTCAGGAGAATTAAACACTGAAGCTTTCTTT.

In its sample, this clonotype was seen many times. This CDR3 is CASSLADYLNEQFF. Here the CDR3 DNA reads TGTGCCAGCAGCTTAGCGGACTACCTCAATGAGCAGTTCTTC. The chain couples TRBV7-2 to TRBJ2-1; TRBD2 might be the D (6 bases). Germline CDR1 SGHTA, CDR2 FQGNSA. Trimming pared 0 bases from V and 6 bases from J, leaving 9 bases between. This CDR3 region has 14 residues.

The V call is TRBV29-1, the J call TRBJ2-2, with 9 bases matching TRBD1. The CDR3 is made up of 17 amino acids. CDR1 is SQVTM and CDR2 is ANQGSEA in the germline V gene. The V and J ends lost 1 base and 6 bases, in that order; junction bases with no gene match: 12. As DNA, the CDR3 is TGCAGCGTTGAAGGATTCCCGGGACAGGGTTTGGCCGGGGAGCTGTTTTTT. Translation: CSVEGFPGQGLAGELFF.

The sample holds many counts of this clonotype. The V and J genes are TRBV6-6 and TRBJ1-3; D perhaps matches TRBD1 (5 bases). The CDR3 has 15 amino acids. Germline loops: CDR1 MNHNY, CDR2 SVGAGI (reference sequence). Trimming removed 6 bases at V and 0 bases at J, with 12 bases between. CDR3: CASRDGTSSGNTIYF. The DNA for the CDR3 is TGTGCCAGCAGGGACGGGACCTCCTCTGGAAACACCATATATTTT.

This clonotype occurred many times. This chain joins TRBV7-2 and TRBJ2-5; 8 nucleotides match TRBD2. Germline CDR1 SGHTA, CDR2 FQGNSA. The CDR3 is 16 amino acids. J was trimmed by 5 bases and V by 3 bases; bases with no gene match: 11. In DNA, the CDR3 is TGTGCCAGCAGCTTGGGGGTAGCGGGGTCCGGGGAGACCCAGTACTTC. Translated: CASSLGVAGSGETQYF.

This clonotype was seen a few times. The V and J genes are TRBV6-6 and TRBJ2-1, with TRBD1 matching over 8 bases. Germline V gene sequence: CDR1 MNHNY, CDR2 SVGAGI (reference sequence). The CDR3 has 17 amino acids. The J segment lost 3 bases and the V segment lost 5 bases, leaving 12 bases of the junction unmatched. The CDR3 DNA reads as TGTGCCAGCAGTGCCGGGACAGGTTCTTCCCTCTACAATGAGCAGTTCTTC. Protein product: CASSAGTGSSLYNEQFF.

There are a few counts of this clonotype. The chain has TRBV9 and TRBJ2-5, with 7 positions matching TRBD2. In germline, CDR1 is SGDLS, CDR2 YYNGEE. The CDR3 totals 15 residues. With V trimmed by 0 bases and J by 1 base, 3 bases remained unmatched. CDR3 region: CASSVDLAVQETQYF. CDR3 nucleotides: TGTGCCAGCAGCGTAGACCTAGCGGTCCAAGAGACCCAGTACTTC. Based on the CDR3 plus reference TRBV9 and TRBJ2-5, the full variable domain is DSGVTQTPKHLITATGQRVTLRCSPRSGDLSVYWYQQSLDQGLQFLIQYYNGEERAKGNILERFSAQQFPDLHSELNLSSLELGDSALYFCASSVDLAVQETQYFGPGTRLLVL.

V is TRBV6-2 or TRBV6-3 and J is TRBJ2-1; TRBD2 matches at 10 bases. The junction had 11 bases not matched to a gene; V was cut back by 10 bases and J by 8 bases. The V gene's germline CDR1 is MNHEY and CDR2 SVGEGT. CDR3 length: 14 residues. The DNA for the CDR3 is TGTGCCACCACGTACTCCACTAGCGGGGATGAGCAGTTCTTC. As protein: CATTYSTSGDEQFF.

This clonotype was detected many times. The chain combines TRBV2 with TRBJ1-2; TRBD1 might be the D (6 bases). Germline V gives CDR1 SNHLY, CDR2 FYNNEI. The CDR3 is 15 amino acids. V lost 8 bases to trimming and J lost 4 bases, with 20 bases between them. In DNA, the CDR3 is TGTGCCAGCCCTCTTTCCCGGACAGCCGCCTATGGCTACACCTTC. Translating gives CASPLSRTAAYGYTF. The whole variable domain, filled in from reference TRBV2 and TRBJ1-2, reads EPEVTQTPSHQVTQMGQEVILRCVPISNHLYFYWYRQILGQKVEFLVSFYNNEISEKSEIFDDQFSVERPDGSNFTLKIRSTKLEDSAMYFCASPLSRTAAYGYTFGSGTRLTVV.

This clonotype was recorded at least ten times. The V call is TRBV12-5, the J call TRBJ1-1, with 7 bases lining up with TRBD1. The CDR3 sequence is 13 residues long. Germline CDR1 reads LGHNT; CDR2 reads FRNRAP. After removal of 6 bases from V and 7 bases from J, the junction contained 8 bases not matched to a gene. CDR3 residues: CASGLGTAVEAFF. CDR3 nucleotides: TGTGCTAGTGGACTCGGGACAGCTGTTGAAGCTTTCTTT.

This clonotype was seen more than once but under ten times. The chain employs TRBV29-1 and TRBJ2-1, with TRBD2 matching over 14 bases. This CDR3 has 13 residues. Looked up from germline, CDR1 is SQVTM and CDR2 is ANQGSEA. The V gene end was trimmed by 4 bases and the J gene end by 9 bases; junction bases not matched to a gene: 2. DNA for the CDR3: TGCAGCGTTGGACTAGCGGGAGGGGGTGAGCAGTTCTTC. Its translation: CSVGLAGGGEQFF.

The V call is TRBV7-9, the J call TRBJ2-1; possibly TRBD2 for D (6 bases). Germline CDR1 and CDR2: SEHNR and FQNEAQ (reference sequence). The length of the CDR3 is 16 residues. V was clipped by 0 bases and J by 1 base, with 10 bases between them. For the CDR3, the DNA is TGTGCCAGCAGCTTAGCGGGGGGAGTTTCCTACAATGAGCAGTTCTTC. Its protein product is CASSLAGGVSYNEQFF.

In its sample, this clonotype was seen many times. The chain is built from TRBV4-2 and TRBJ1-1; 8 bases fit TRBD1. After removal of 0 bases from V and 11 bases from J, the junction contained 5 bases not matched to a gene. CDR1 and CDR2 (germline): LGHNA, YNFKEQ. The CDR3 runs 13 residues. The chain's CDR3 is CASSQDRTGNAFF. CDR3 in DNA: TGTGCCAGCAGCCAAGATAGGACAGGGAACGCTTTCTTT.

This clonotype was detected a few times. This rearrangement joins TRBV27 to TRBJ2-1; D may be TRBD2 (5 bases). Per the germline V gene, CDR1 is MNHEY and CDR2 is SMNVEV (reference sequence). CDR3 length: 12 residues. V was clipped by 9 bases and J by 9 bases, with 15 bases between them. As DNA, the CDR3 is TGTGCCAGTATTGGTGGGAGTAGTGAGCAGTTCTTC. Translated: CASIGGSSEQFF.